A single sample gave rise to the 13 T cell receptor beta chains below, sequenced in a study of CD8 T cells in ankylosing spondylitis. Their antigens remain unidentified. The study's findings and limits: Characteristic, it appeared, of ankylosing spondylitis blood was a TCR beta motif of about eight highly homologous variants.

TCRdb processed the 5' RACE reads anew with MiXCR; each CDR3 protein has one entry. This sample has roughly 440,000 distinct CDR3 sequences, with roughly 17% found just once. The source material was blood, either unsorted or a sorted T cell fraction (not recorded which). The receptors derive from a male donor with ankylosing spondylitis.

This rearrangement joins TRBV7-2 to TRBJ2-1, with D possibly called TRBD1 or TRBD2 (5 bases each). The CDR3 has 16 amino acids. Germline V gene data show CDR1 as SGHTA and CDR2 as FQGNSA. V was pared by 4 bases and J by 1 base, with 14 bases between. DNA of the CDR3: TGTGCCAGCAGCTCCGCCGGGACGCAATCCTACAATGAGCAGTTCTTC. Its translation: CASSSAGTQSYNEQFF.

V and J are TRBV27 and TRBJ1-6; no clear D. The germline V gene has CDR1 MNHEY and CDR2 SMNVEV (reference sequence). V dropped 11 bases and J dropped 7 bases, with 18 bases sitting between them. This CDR3 has 14 residues. The CDR3 here is CASRLGSRNSPLHF. The CDR3 coding sequence is TGTGCCTCCAGACTGGGGTCTCGAAATTCACCCCTCCACTTT.

The V call is TRBV6-2 or TRBV6-3, the J call TRBJ2-3; D is undetermined. CDR1 is MNHEY and CDR2 is SVGEGT in the germline V gene. The CDR3 consists of 11 residues. The DNA of the CDR3 is TGTGCTGCTGGATCTGGAGATACGCAGTATTTT. This sequence encodes CAAGSGDTQYF.

In its sample, this clonotype was seen a few times. The chain joins TRBV12-3 or TRBV12-4 to TRBJ2-2; TRBD1 might be the D (6 bases). Deletions cut 5 bases from V and 4 bases from J, with 14 bases between. The CDR3 covers 15 residues. For the CDR3, the DNA is TGTGCCAGCAGTAGAAACCCCAGGGGCACCGGGGAGCTGTTTTTT. Residues: CASSRNPRGTGELFF.

The chain uses TRBV20-1 and TRBJ1-2; D perhaps matches TRBD1 (6 bases). With 7 bases removed from V and 7 bases from J, the gap between germline ends came to 10 bases. Per the germline V gene, CDR1 is DFQATT and CDR2 is SNEGSKA (reference sequence). This CDR3 comprises 10 residues. CDR3 loop: CSVLRGGYTF. DNA of the CDR3: TGCAGTGTCCTCAGGGGTGGCTACACCTTC.

The table lists this clonotype with many counts. This chain uses TRBV20-1 with TRBJ1-6; D perhaps matches TRBD1 (5 bases). This CDR3 region has 14 residues. The ends were cut back, 6 bases at V and 9 bases at J, with 18 bases in the middle. CDR1 is DFQATT, CDR2 SNEGSKA, per germline (reference sequence). The CDR3 nucleotides read TGCAGTGCCCTGTCGGGGCAGGGTGCTTCACCCCTCCACTTT. The encoded protein is CSALSGQGASPLHF.

This chain connects TRBV28 to TRBJ1-1, with no clear D. Between the trimmed V and J ends, which lost 3 bases and 4 bases, there was a span of 15 bases. This CDR3 contains 15 residues. The germline V gene has CDR1 MDHEN and CDR2 SYDVKM. Written as DNA, the CDR3 is TGTGCCAGCAGTTTTCAGCTAGGAGGAGGCACTGAAGCTTTCTTT. Translation: CASSFQLGGGTEAFF.

The table lists this clonotype with a few counts. V usage is TRBV6-1 and J usage is TRBJ1-6; 8 nucleotides agree with TRBD1. Unmatched junction bases numbered 5, after V lost 6 bases and J lost 4 bases. The CDR3 has 15 amino acids. Germline V lookup: CDR1 MNHNS, CDR2 SASEGT. CDR3 sequence: CASSPTGEYNSPLHF. The CDR3 region has the DNA TGTGCCAGCAGCCCGACAGGGGAGTATAATTCACCCCTCCACTTT.

This clonotype was counted a few times. In DNA, the CDR3 is TGTGCCAGCAGCGGCAGGGTGCAGAACGGCTACACCTTC. Translating it yields CASSGRVQNGYTF. The chain carries TRBV2 and TRBJ1-2; D might be TRBD1 (5 bases). V was trimmed by 6 bases and J by 8 bases, leaving 16 bases between them. This CDR3 is 13 amino acids long. Germline values: CDR1 SNHLY, CDR2 FYNNEI.

This clonotype showed up just a few times. The V call is TRBV15, the J call TRBJ1-1; D may be TRBD1 (5 bases). The CDR3 contains 15 residues. V shed 5 bases and J shed 2 bases, with 15 bases lying between them. CDR1 is LNHNV, CDR2 YYDKDF, per germline (reference sequence). The CDR3 DNA is TGTGCCACCAGCCCCCAGGGAGCCACCAACACTGAAGCTTTCTTT. Amino acid sequence: CATSPQGATNTEAFF. The variable domain in full, with the rest retrieved from reference TRBV15 and TRBJ1-1, is DAMVIQNPRYQVTQFGKPVTLSCSQTLNHNVMYWYQQKSSQAPKLLFHYYDKDFNNEADTPDNFQSRRPNTSFCFLDIRSPGLGDTAMYLCATSPQGATNTEAFFGQGTRLTVV.

In this sample, this clonotype turned up many times. The chain joins TRBV20-1 to TRBJ2-5; 9 bases match TRBD1. With 6 bases clipped from V and 3 bases from J, the junction kept 11 bases outside the gene matches. Per the germline V gene, CDR1 is DFQATT and CDR2 is SNEGSKA (reference sequence). CDR3 length: 15 residues. CDR3 amino acids: CSAQGQGGNEETQYF. The DNA for the CDR3 is TGCAGTGCCCAGGGACAGGGTGGAAATGAAGAGACCCAGTACTTC.

This clonotype was detected many times. The chain employs TRBV12-3 or TRBV12-4 and TRBJ2-5, with 9 bases lining up with TRBD1. This CDR3 has 12 amino acids. The J segment lost 13 bases and the V segment lost 1 base, leaving 4 bases of the junction unmatched. The CDR3, as DNA: TGTGCCAGCAGTTTAGGACAGGGGGTCCTGTACTTC. It is translated as CASSLGQGVLYF.

This clonotype showed up many times. This chain uses TRBV7-9 with TRBJ2-3, with 10 bases aligning to TRBD2. The CDR3 covers 15 residues. V lost 3 bases, J lost 3 bases, and 3 bases stayed unmatched. Per the germline V gene, CDR1 is SEHNR and CDR2 is FQNEAQ (reference sequence). The CDR3 bases are TGTGCCAGCAGCTTCGGACTAGCGGCGACAGATACGCAGTATTTT. Translation gives CASSFGLAATDTQYF.